This entry lists 11 T cell receptor beta chains sequenced from one sample in a study of blood T cell repertoires in COVID-19. The data were produced by immunoSEQ multiplex PCR, yet TCRdb's version contains in-frame clones alone and is incomplete. The sample contains more than 150,000 clones, about 80% of which appear only once. Sequencing was done on a sample of peripheral blood. These receptors originate from a man in his sixties or seventies who had recovered from COVID-19.

V usage is TRBV5-1 and J usage is TRBJ2-5, with D maybe TRBD2 (5 bases). Germline-derived CDR1 and CDR2 are SGHRS and YFSETQ. The CDR3 loop spans 14 amino acids. Trimming took 2 bases from V and 4 from J, leaving 12 bases between them. CDR3 loop: CASSFGGSGETQYF. The DNA of the CDR3 is TGCGCCAGCAGCTTCGGAGGATCGGGAGAGACCCAGTACTTC.

The chain uses TRBV21-1 and TRBJ2-7; no DNA check was done on the table's D call, TRBD2. TRBV21-1 is listed as a pseudogene. The CDR3 has 15 residues. This CDR3 is CASSDWGGPGLEQYF. The CDR3 nucleotides are TGTGCCAGCAGCGATTGGGGGGGACCAGGCCTCGAGCAGTACTTC.

The table lists this clone with a few counts. The chain joins TRBV7-3 to TRBJ2-2; D remains unclear. V lost 5 bases, J lost 1 base, and 8 bases lay in between. The CDR3 sequence is 14 residues long. The germline gives CDR1 SGHTA, CDR2 FQGTGA. CDR3 bases: TGTGCCAGCAGCGTTAACTGGAACACCGGGGAGCTGTTTTTT. It specifies CASSVNWNTGELFF.

In DNA form, the CDR3 reads TGTGCCAGCACCTTTCCAACGGGAATGAACACTGAAGCTTTCTTT. As protein: CASTFPTGMNTEAFF. The chain carries TRBV28 and TRBJ1-1, with D unclear. The CDR3 is made up of 15 amino acids. Trimming took 7 bases from V and 0 from J, leaving 15 bases between them. The germline V gene has CDR1 MDHEN and CDR2 SYDVKM.

The rearrangement joins TRBV6-6 to TRBJ2-7; 11 bases align to TRBD2. J was trimmed by 2 bases and V by 5 bases; bases with no gene match: 2. Germline assignment: CDR1 MNHNY and CDR2 SVGAGI (reference sequence). The CDR3 extends over 14 amino acids. The DNA of the CDR3 is TGTGCCAGCAGTGGGACTAGCGGAGCCTACGAGCAGTACTTC. Its translation: CASSGTSGAYEQYF.

For the CDR3, the DNA is TGTGCCAGTAGTGTCGGGGGACTAGCGGGAGCATACAATGAGCAGTTCTTC. Translation gives CASSVGGLAGAYNEQFF. This chain uses TRBV19 with TRBJ2-1; 14 bases line up with TRBD2. Germline V CDR1 and CDR2: LNHDA, SQIVND (reference sequence). This CDR3 has 17 amino acids. J was trimmed by 4 bases and V by 5 bases; bases with no gene match: 7.

The chain is built from TRBV10-3 and TRBJ2-5; 7 bases fit TRBD2. Germline V CDR1 and CDR2: ENHRY, SYGVKD. CDR3 size: 11 residues. V shed 10 bases and J 3 bases; nucleotides not matched to a gene: 2. Here the CDR3 reads CATLAEETQYF. CDR3 nucleotide sequence: TGTGCCACCCTAGCGGAAGAGACCCAGTACTTC.

This clone was detected only a few times. J is TRBJ2-1 and V is TRBV6-5; TRBD2 agrees at 8 bases. The V and J ends lost 0 bases and 3 bases, in that order; junction bases with no gene match: 4. CDR1 is MNHEY and CDR2 is SVGAGI in the germline V gene. This CDR3 has 16 amino acids. CDR3 coding DNA: TGTGCCAGCAGTTACTCGACTAGCGAAATCTACAATGAGCAGTTCTTC. Protein sequence: CASSYSTSEIYNEQFF.

The chain joins TRBV4-3 to TRBJ2-7, with 7 bases aligning to TRBD2. Unmatched junction bases numbered 9, after V lost 3 bases and J lost 4 bases. This CDR3 comprises 15 residues. CDR1 and CDR2 (germline): LGHNA, YSLEER. For the CDR3, the DNA is TGCGCCAGCAGCCATTCTAGCGGAGAAGGGTACGAGCAGTACTTC. Translation: CASSHSSGEGYEQYF.

CDR3 region: CASSPISTDTQYF. The CDR3 DNA sequence: TGTGCCAGCTCACCCATTAGCACAGATACGCAGTATTTT. This chain links TRBV18 with TRBJ2-3; D is uncertain. This CDR3 spans 13 amino acids. The ends were cut back, 3 bases at V and 0 bases at J, with 4 bases in the middle. Germline V gene sequence: CDR1 KGHSH, CDR2 LQKENI.

The chain has TRBV11-2 and TRBJ2-4, with D maybe TRBD1 (6 bases). V was clipped by 5 bases and J by 0 bases, with 17 bases between them. The CDR3 spans 17 residues. The germline gives CDR1 SGHAT, CDR2 FQNNGV. In nucleotides, the CDR3 is TGTGCCAGCAGCCCCAACGACAGGTCTCTAGCCAAAAACATTCAGTACTTC. Translating gives CASSPNDRSLAKNIQYF. Combining the CDR3 with reference TRBV11-2 and TRBJ2-4 gives the whole variable domain EAGVAQSPRYKIIEKRQSVAFWCNPISGHATLYWYQQILGQGPKLLIQFQNNGVVDDSQLPKDRFSAERLKGVDSTLKIQPAKLEDSAVYLCASSPNDRSLAKNIQYFGAGTRLSVL.